A selection of T cell receptor beta chains follows, all from one sample in a study of CD8 T cells in ankylosing spondylitis. TCRdb passed the 5' RACE reads through MiXCR, listing each CDR3 protein once. Of about 250,000 distinct CDR3 sequences listed, 18% were seen once; the top ten hold over 25%. The specimen sequenced was blood, either unsorted or a sorted T cell fraction (not recorded which). All receptors derive from a male donor with ankylosing spondylitis or in good health (not recorded which). Both conserved end residues are part of each CDR3. D genes are given only for firm matches. Clone size, where shown, is once, few, many, or a class for clones that have expanded.

CDR3 length	J gene	clone size	V gene	D gene	CDR3 protein	CDR3 DNA
18	TRBJ2-1	-	TRBV6-5	-	CASSFTSPDSSLDNEQFF	TGTGCCAGCAGTTTCACATCCCCGGACTCCTCCCTCGACAATGAGCAGTTCTTC
18	TRBJ2-3	-	TRBV6-1	TRBD1	CASSTRDRGVIGADTQYF	TGTGCCAGCAGCACCCGGGACAGGGGAGTGATTGGCGCAGATACGCAGTATTTT
13	TRBJ2-3	-	TRBV2	TRBD1	CAKKDRGSDTQYF	TGTGCCAAGAAGGACAGGGGGTCGGATACGCAGTATTTT
14	TRBJ2-5	few	TRBV19	-	CASSLRDTQETQYF	TGTGCCAGTAGCCTCCGGGACACTCAAGAGACCCAGTACTTC
16	TRBJ2-2	-	TRBV5-1	-	CASNYAWEGGTGELFF	TGCGCCAGCAATTACGCCTGGGAAGGCGGCACCGGGGAGCTGTTTTTT
18	TRBJ2-3	few	TRBV11-2	TRBD2	CASRMGPGLAGVTDTQYF	TGTGCCAGCAGGATGGGTCCGGGACTAGCGGGAGTCACAGATACGCAGTATTTT
15	TRBJ1-1	-	TRBV11-2	-	CASSLASGQNTEAFF	TGTGCCAGCAGCTTAGCGTCGGGACAGAACACTGAAGCTTTCTTT
14	TRBJ1-1	-	TRBV15	-	CATSRDQLDTEAFF	TGTGCCACCAGCAGAGATCAGCTAGACACTGAAGCTTTCTTT
15	TRBJ2-3	-	TRBV4-1	-	CASSPRSPSTDTQYF	TGCGCCAGCAGCCCCCGATCCCCTAGCACAGATACGCAGTATTTT
16	TRBJ2-5	-	TRBV4-1	TRBD2	CASSQEGLAIQETQYF	TGCGCCAGCAGCCAAGAAGGACTAGCGATCCAAGAGACCCAGTACTTC
14	TRBJ2-7	-	TRBV29-1	-	CSVERAGSSYEQYF	TGCAGCGTTGAGCGCGCGGGAAGCTCCTACGAGCAGTACTTC
19	TRBJ2-5	-	TRBV6-1	TRBD2	CASTLFGGERLLYQETQYF	TGTGCCAGCACCCTATTCGGGGGGGAAAGGTTGTTGTACCAAGAGACCCAGTACTTC
14	TRBJ2-7	-	TRBV7-6	-	CASSTASNAYEQYF	TGTGCCAGCAGCACCGCTAGTAACGCCTACGAGCAGTACTTC
14	TRBJ1-1	many	TRBV6-2/TRBV6-3	TRBD1	CASSYPGQYTEAFF	TGTGCCAGCAGTTACCCGGGACAGTACACTGAAGCTTTCTTT
16	TRBJ2-3	-	TRBV9	TRBD2	CASSVVAGGLADTQYF	TGTGCCAGCAGCGTAGTGGCGGGAGGGCTTGCAGATACGCAGTATTTT
13	TRBJ1-1	few	TRBV28	-	CASSQGHNTEAFF	TGTGCCAGCAGCCAGGGACACAACACTGAAGCTTTCTTT
13	TRBJ2-5	-	TRBV5-6	-	CASSWDHQETQYF	TGTGCCAGCAGTTGGGATCACCAAGAGACCCAGTACTTC
16	TRBJ2-5	few	TRBV11-2	-	CASSSFPAVPEATQYF	TGTGCCAGCAGCTCCTTCCCAGCGGTCCCAGAAGCTACCCAGTACTTC
11	TRBJ1-1	-	TRBV24-1	-	CATPVFTEAFF	TGTGCCACCCCCGTCTTCACTGAAGCTTTCTTT
14	TRBJ1-1	few	TRBV12-5	-	CASDLGTENTEAFF	TGTGCTAGTGACTTGGGGACTGAGAACACTGAAGCTTTCTTT
15	TRBJ1-5	-	TRBV12-3/TRBV12-4	-	CASSLKGESNQPQHF	TGTGCCAGCAGTTTAAAAGGGGAGAGCAATCAGCCCCAGCATTTT
14	TRBJ2-4	few	TRBV5-1	-	CASSLVGEENIQYF	TGCGCCAGCAGCTTGGTGGGGGAAGAAAACATTCAGTACTTC
15	TRBJ2-2	-	TRBV5-5	-	CASSLDATTTGELFF	TGTGCCAGCAGCTTGGACGCGACGACTACCGGGGAGCTGTTTTTT
13	TRBJ2-7	-	TRBV29-1	-	CSVVGSQAYEQYF	TGCAGCGTTGTCGGGTCCCAAGCCTACGAGCAGTACTTC
16	TRBJ2-7	-	TRBV9	TRBD2	CASSPRLAGVPPEQYF	TGTGCCAGCAGCCCAAGACTAGCGGGAGTCCCCCCCGAGCAGTACTTC
14	TRBJ1-1	-	TRBV4-2	-	CASSQGGGGDEAFF	TGTGCCAGCAGCCAAGGTGGGGGCGGAGATGAAGCTTTCTTT
17	TRBJ2-5	-	TRBV21-1	-	CASSKGLAGLYQETQYF	TGTGCCAGCAGCAAAGGGCTAGCGGGCCTGTACCAAGAGACCCAGTACTTC
12	TRBJ2-7	once	TRBV12-3/TRBV12-4	TRBD2	CASSATSDEQYF	TGTGCCAGCAGCGCGACTAGCGACGAGCAGTACTTC
12	TRBJ2-1	many	TRBV29-1	-	CSVEGLSNEQFF	TGCAGCGTGGAGGGACTCTCCAATGAGCAGTTCTTC
15	TRBJ2-2	-	TRBV12-3/TRBV12-4	-	CASGDSEPYTGELFF	TGTGCCAGCGGAGATAGTGAACCGTACACCGGGGAGCTGTTTTTT
13	TRBJ2-5	-	TRBV10-3	TRBD1	CAIADRGQETQYF	TGTGCCATCGCAGACAGGGGGCAAGAGACCCAGTACTTC
13	TRBJ2-1	-	TRBV18	-	CASFTTSLNEQFF	TGTGCCAGTTTCACCACTTCTTTGAATGAGCAGTTCTTC
16	TRBJ2-5	few	TRBV2	TRBD2	CASSEVATSGQETQYF	TGTGCCAGCAGTGAAGTCGCGACTAGCGGTCAAGAGACCCAGTACTTC
15	TRBJ2-3	-	TRBV7-9	TRBD1	CASSRKPQGSDTQYF	TGTGCCAGCAGCCGAAAACCACAGGGGTCAGATACGCAGTATTTT
12	TRBJ2-2	-	TRBV3-1	-	CASRADTGELFF	TGTGCCAGCAGAGCAGACACCGGGGAGCTGTTTTTT
16	TRBJ1-3	many	TRBV6-5	-	CASSYSPEGAGNTIYF	TGTGCCAGCAGTTACTCCCCCGAAGGGGCTGGAAACACCATATATTTT
17	TRBJ2-7	few	TRBV7-9	TRBD1	CASSLGWGQGNSYEQYF	TGTGCCAGCAGCCTTGGATGGGGACAGGGGAACTCCTACGAGCAGTACTTC
15	TRBJ2-7	many	TRBV4-2	TRBD2	CASSQGLAVFYEQYF	TGTGCCAGCAGCCAGGGACTAGCGGTCTTCTACGAGCAGTACTTC
15	TRBJ2-1	-	TRBV24-1	TRBD2	CATRAGLAEGNEQFF	TGTGCCACCAGGGCCGGACTAGCGGAAGGGAATGAGCAGTTCTTC
13	TRBJ2-7	-	TRBV7-2	TRBD2	CASSDGLADEQYF	TGTGCCAGCAGCGATGGACTAGCGGACGAGCAGTACTTC
16	TRBJ2-5	few	TRBV27	TRBD2	CASRKLLAGGQETQYF	TGTGCCAGCAGGAAGTTACTAGCGGGAGGACAAGAGACCCAGTACTTC